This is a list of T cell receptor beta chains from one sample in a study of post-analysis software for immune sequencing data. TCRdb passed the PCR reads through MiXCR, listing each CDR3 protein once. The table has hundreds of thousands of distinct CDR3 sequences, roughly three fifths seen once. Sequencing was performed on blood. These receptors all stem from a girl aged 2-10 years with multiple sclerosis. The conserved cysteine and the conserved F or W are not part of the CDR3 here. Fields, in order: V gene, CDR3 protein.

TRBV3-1,ASSQGLGGQETQY
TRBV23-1,ASGPLQGSGNTIY
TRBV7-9,ASSLFLAAETQY
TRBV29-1,SVEDVRSTTDTQY
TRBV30,ACSGGLHTDTQY
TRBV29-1,SVGKGMVYQETQY
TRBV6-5,ASSYGGRGYEQY
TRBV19,ASSIYHLTGSEQF
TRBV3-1,ASSRLSAGGPNEQF
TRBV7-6,ASSLFAGQPYNEQF
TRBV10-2,ASSGPILAGGEETQY
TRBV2,ASSELGSTDTQY
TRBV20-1,SARVPALPQDTQY
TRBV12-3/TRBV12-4,ASSDRGRGYGYT
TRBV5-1,ASSSGQRQGNTEAF
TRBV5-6,ASSSWTGGAPGYT
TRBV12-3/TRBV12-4,ASTTSVSTYEQY
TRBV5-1,ASSFSDVNEQF
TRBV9,ASSPGGEPGANVLT
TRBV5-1,ASSWEGYSNQPQH
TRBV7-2,ASSFPLSTEQF
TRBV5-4,ASSPDPSGQPQH
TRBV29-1,SVYHRATSTDTQY
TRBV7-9,ASSSQGTKNIQY
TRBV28,ASSFSGYPDTQY
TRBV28,ASSLSGGPLSYNGQF
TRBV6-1,ASRPRGTGNTIY
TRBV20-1,SARLLTYNEQF
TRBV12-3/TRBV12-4,ASSPSRSPYQETQY
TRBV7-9,ASSSTSGLGFEQY
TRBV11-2,ASSITRDRGPNEQY
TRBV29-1,SAKLGLMNTEAF
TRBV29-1,SVESRDGTDTQY
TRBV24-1,ATSVLRQGAHNEQF
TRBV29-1,SVGGNEQF
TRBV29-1,SVWTGGHEQY
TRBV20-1,SARRYVGTGHENNQPQH
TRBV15,ATSSMNTEAF
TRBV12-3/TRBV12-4,ASRTGTGGTEAF
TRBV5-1,ASSMTGGTDNEQY
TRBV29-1,SVDLQGRETQY
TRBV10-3,AISVEGRGYT
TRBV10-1,ASSETKTAQETQY
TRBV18,ASSLGQGETRQRGYT
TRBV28,ASRLYRGLPTDTQY
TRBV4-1,ASVATSGSADTQY
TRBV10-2,ASSAVNSYEQY
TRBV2,ATLEGAQSGGYT
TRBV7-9,ASSRSGTPYEQY
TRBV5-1,ASSWTGENEKLF
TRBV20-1,SASYPQGDRGRNEQF
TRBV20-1,SAAPLTSGRYYEQY
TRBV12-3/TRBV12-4,ASSREGHRATEAF
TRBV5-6,ASSLWRRQTYEQY
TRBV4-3,ASSQERPAGAYNEQF
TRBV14,ASSPDFGGFTDTQY
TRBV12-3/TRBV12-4,ASSDIQMDRSGYT
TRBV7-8,ASSFWTSANEQY
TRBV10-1,ASSESAFSSNSPLH